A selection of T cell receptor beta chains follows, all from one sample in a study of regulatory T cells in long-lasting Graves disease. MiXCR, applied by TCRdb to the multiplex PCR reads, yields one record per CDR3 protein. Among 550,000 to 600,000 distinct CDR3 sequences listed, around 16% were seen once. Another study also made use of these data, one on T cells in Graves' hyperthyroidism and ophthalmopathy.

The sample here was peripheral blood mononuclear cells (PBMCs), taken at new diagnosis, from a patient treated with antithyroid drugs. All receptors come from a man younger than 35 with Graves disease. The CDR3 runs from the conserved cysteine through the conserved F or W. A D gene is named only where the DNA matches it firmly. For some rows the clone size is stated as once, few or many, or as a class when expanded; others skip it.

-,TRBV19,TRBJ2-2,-,TGTGCCAGTAGTATTACGTGGGGGGCGAGCACCGGGGAGCTGTTTTTT,CASSITWGASTGELFF
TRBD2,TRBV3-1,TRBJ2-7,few,TGTGCCAGCAAGACTGGGACTAGCGGGGTCTACGAGCAGTACTTC,CASKTGTSGVYEQYF
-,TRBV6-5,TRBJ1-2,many,TGTGCCAGCAGTAACCCGACCTCGGGGAACTATGGCTACACCTTC,CASSNPTSGNYGYTF
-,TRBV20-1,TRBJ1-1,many,TGCAGTGCTAGAGATCATGGGGGGCTTAAGGCTGAAGCTTTCTTT,CSARDHGGLKAEAFF
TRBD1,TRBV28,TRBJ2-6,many,TGTGCCAGCAGTCCACGGACAGGGGGGATCTCTGGGGCCAACGTCCTGACTTTC,CASSPRTGGISGANVLTF
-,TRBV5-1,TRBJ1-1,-,TGCGCCAGCAGCTTGGTCTCAGGCAGGGACACTGAAGCTTTCTTT,CASSLVSGRDTEAFF
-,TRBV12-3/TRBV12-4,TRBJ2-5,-,TGTCCCAGCAGCCAAGGGATCGGGGAGACCCAGTACTTC,CPSSQGIGETQYF
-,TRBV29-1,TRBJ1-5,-,TGCAGCGTGAATTCAGGGACTGGGGATCAGCCCCAGCATTTT,CSVNSGTGDQPQHF
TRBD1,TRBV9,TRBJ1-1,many,TGTGCCAGCAGCGTAGAGGGACAGGGGAACACTGAAGCTTTCTTT,CASSVEGQGNTEAFF
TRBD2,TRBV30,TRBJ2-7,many,TGTGCCTGGAGTGCTAGCGGACCCTACGAGCAGTACTTC,CAWSASGPYEQYF
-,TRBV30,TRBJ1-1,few,TGTGCCTGGAGCGCCAGGGGTGGAAGCACTGAAGCTTTCTTT,CAWSARGGSTEAFF
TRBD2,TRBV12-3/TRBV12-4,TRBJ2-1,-,TGTGCCAGCAACCCCACCGGGACTAGCGGGAGGGGATCCTACAATGAGCAGTTCTTC,CASNPTGTSGRGSYNEQFF
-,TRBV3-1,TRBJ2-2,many,TGTGCCAGCAGCTCTCAGGACTGGCTGCTTGGGGAGCTGTTTTTT,CASSSQDWLLGELFF
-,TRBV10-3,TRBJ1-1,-,TGTGCCATCAGGGACAGTGTAGTGGCTGAAGCTTTCTTT,CAIRDSVVAEAFF
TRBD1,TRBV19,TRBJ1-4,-,TGTGCCAGTAGTACCGGGACAGCCACCAAGAAACTGTTTTTT,CASSTGTATKKLFF
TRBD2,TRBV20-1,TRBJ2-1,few,TGCAGTGCTAGTGTGCTAGCGGGACCCGGGGGGGTCCATGAGCAGTTCTTC,CSASVLAGPGGVHEQFF
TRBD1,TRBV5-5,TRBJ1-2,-,TGTGCCAGCAGCCAAGGGACAGCAGATGGCTATGGCTACACCTTC,CASSQGTADGYGYTF
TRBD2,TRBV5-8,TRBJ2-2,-,TGTGCCAGCAGCTTTGAGCGGGGCCCCACCGGGGAGCTGTTTTTT,CASSFERGPTGELFF
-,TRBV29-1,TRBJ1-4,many,TGCAGCGTTGGGACAGCAAAGGGCGAAAAACTGTTTTTT,CSVGTAKGEKLFF
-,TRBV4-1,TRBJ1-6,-,TGCGCCAGCAGCCCTACCTTGCAATATAATTCACCCCTCCACTTT,CASSPTLQYNSPLHF
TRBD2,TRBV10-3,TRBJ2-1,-,TGTGCCATCAGTGATAATCCGGGACTAGCTGATAATGAGCAGTTCTTC,CAISDNPGLADNEQFF
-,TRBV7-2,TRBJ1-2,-,TGTGCCAGCAGCTTAGTGGTCGGGGGTGGCTACGCCTTC,CASSLVVGGGYAF
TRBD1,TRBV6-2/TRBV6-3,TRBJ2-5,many,TGTGCCAGCCTCTCGGGACAGGGTACAGAGACCCAGTACTTC,CASLSGQGTETQYF
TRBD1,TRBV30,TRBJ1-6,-,TGTGCCTGGAGTCTCGGACAGGGGGATTCACCCCTCCACTTT,CAWSLGQGDSPLHF
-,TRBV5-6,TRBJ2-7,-,TGTGCCAGCAGCTTGCCGGGACAAATCTCCTACGAGCAGTACTTC,CASSLPGQISYEQYF
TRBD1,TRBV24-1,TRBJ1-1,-,TGTGCCACCAGTGACCCGGGACAGGGGCTCATGGAGGAGAACACTGAAGCTTTCTTT,CATSDPGQGLMEENTEAFF
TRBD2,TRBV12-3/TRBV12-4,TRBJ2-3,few,TGTGCCAGCAGTTTCCCCCGGGGCGCTAGCGGGAGTACAGATACGCAGTATTTT,CASSFPRGASGSTDTQYF
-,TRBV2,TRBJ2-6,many,TGTGCCAGCAGTGGAGGGGCCAACGTCCTGACTTTC,CASSGGANVLTF
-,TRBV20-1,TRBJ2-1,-,TGCAGTGCTATTGGGGAGACCTACAATGAGCAGTTCTTC,CSAIGETYNEQFF
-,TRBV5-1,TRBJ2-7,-,TGCGCCAGCAGCTTGACTGGGACTGTAGCCTACGAGCGGTACTTC,CASSLTGTVAYERYF
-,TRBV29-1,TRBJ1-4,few,TGCAGCGTCTTGGGGGGGGGCAGGGAAAAACTGTTTTTT,CSVLGGGREKLFF
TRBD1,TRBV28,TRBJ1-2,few,TGTGCCAGCAGTAACCGTCCGGGACAGGGTGTGGAAGATGGCTACACCTTC,CASSNRPGQGVEDGYTF
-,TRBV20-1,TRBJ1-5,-,TGCAGTGCTTACGAGATTATCAATCAGCCCCAGCATTTT,CSAYEIINQPQHF
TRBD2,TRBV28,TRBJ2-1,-,TGTGCCAGCAGTAACCGACTAGCGGGAGGGGGAGAGCAGTTCTTC,CASSNRLAGGGEQFF
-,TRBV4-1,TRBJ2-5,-,TGCGCCAGCAGCGTCGAAAGCGCGGACTCCTACAATGAGCAGTACTTC,CASSVESADSYNEQYF
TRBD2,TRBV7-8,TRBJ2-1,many,TGTGCCAGCAGCTGGCCCCTTTGGCGGGAGACCCCCTACAATGAGCAGTTCTTC,CASSWPLWRETPYNEQFF
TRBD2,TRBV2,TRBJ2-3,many,TGTGCCAGCAGGGCCGGGACTAGCGGGAGTTTGAGCACAGATACGCAGTATTTT,CASRAGTSGSLSTDTQYF
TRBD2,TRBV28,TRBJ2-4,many,TGTGCCAGCTTTAGCGGGGGAACCAAAAACATTCAGTACTTC,CASFSGGTKNIQYF
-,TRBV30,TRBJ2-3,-,TGTGCCTGGAGGGGCCAGGCCCAGAAGGGACTCCGCCCAGATACGCAGTATTTT,CAWRGQAQKGLRPDTQYF
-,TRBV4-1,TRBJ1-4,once,TGCGCCAGCAGCCAGCAACGTGGGGGAAGTAATGAAAAACTGTTTTTT,CASSQQRGGSNEKLFF
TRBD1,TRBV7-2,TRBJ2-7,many,TGTGCCAGCAGCCGGGGAGGACAGGGATCCTACGAGCAGTACTTC,CASSRGGQGSYEQYF
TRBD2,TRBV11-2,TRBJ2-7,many,TGTGCCAGCAGCGCTCCGGGACTAGCCCCTACCGAGCAGTACTTC,CASSAPGLAPTEQYF
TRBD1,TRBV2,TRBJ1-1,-,TGTGCCAGCAGTTCCGACAGGGGAGGGGGGAACACTGAAGCTTTCTTT,CASSSDRGGGNTEAFF
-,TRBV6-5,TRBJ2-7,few,TGTGCCAGCAGTTACCAAGGGCCGCCACGCTACGAGCAGTACTTC,CASSYQGPPRYEQYF
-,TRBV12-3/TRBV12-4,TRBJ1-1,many,TGTGCCAGCAGTCAACTCACTGAAGCTTTCTTT,CASSQLTEAFF
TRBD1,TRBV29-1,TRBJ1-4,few,TGCAGCGTTGGTCGACAGGGGGTAAATGAAAAACTGTTTTTT,CSVGRQGVNEKLFF